These 24 T cell receptor beta chains share one sample of origin, sequenced in a study of cytomegalovirus exposure and HLA in healthy donors. PCR primers comprised 60 Vbeta and 13 Jbeta primers. Here immunoSEQ multiplex PCR was the method, and the copy in TCRdb shows in-frame clones only, minus some. The sample carries approximately 88,000 clones, around 80% recorded once. The sequencing sample was made of PBMCs. The receptors were gathered from a man in his thirties or forties in good health and CMV-seropositive.

V and J are TRBV7-6 and TRBJ2-3; D perhaps matches TRBD1 (5 bases). Germline CDR1 SGHVS, CDR2 FNYEAQ. V gave up 1 base and J gave up 2 bases, with 13 bases separating them. The CDR3 spans 16 residues. Here the CDR3 DNA reads TGTGCCAGCAGCTTAGAAGCAGGGTCTACCACAGATACGCAGTATTTT. Encoded protein: CASSLEAGSTTDTQYF. The complete variable domain, with remaining parts taken from reference TRBV7-6 and TRBJ2-3, reads GAGVSQSPRYKVTKRGQDVALRCDPISGHVSLYWYRQALGQGPEFLTYFNYEAQQDKSGLPNDRFSAERPEGSISTLTIQRTEQRDSAMYRCASSLEAGSTTDTQYFGPGTRLTVL.

The V and J genes are TRBV19 and TRBJ1-1; D perhaps matches TRBD1 (5 bases). V was shortened by 5 bases and J by 6 bases, with 19 bases between the two germline ends. The germline V gene encodes CDR1 LNHDA and CDR2 SQIVND (reference sequence). This CDR3 has 15 residues. CDR3 amino acids: CASSHTRALWAEAFF. The CDR3, as DNA: TGTGCCAGTAGTCATACCAGGGCTTTGTGGGCTGAAGCTTTCTTT.

This chain uses TRBV28 with TRBJ2-7; 11 nucleotides align to TRBD2. Per the germline V gene, CDR1 is MDHEN and CDR2 is SYDVKM. The junction had 5 bases not matched to a gene; V was cut back by 8 bases and J by 11 bases. The CDR3 sequence is 11 residues long. CDR3 DNA: TGTGCCAGCCTAACTAGCGGGAGAAAGTACTTC. Protein product: CASLTSGRKYF.

In this sample, this clone turned up many times. The chain has TRBV6-1 and TRBJ2-7; 9 bases align to TRBD2. The CDR3 runs 15 residues. The germline V gene encodes CDR1 MNHNS and CDR2 SASEGT. Trimming removed 0 bases from V and 0 bases from J; junction bases left unmatched: 0. The CDR3 DNA is TGTGCCAGCAGTGAAGCGACTAGCGGCTCCTACGAGCAGTACGTC. Its translation: CASSEATSGSYEQYV.

V usage is TRBV5-4 and J usage is TRBJ2-2, with 12 bases that match TRBD2. Germline CDR1 SGHNT, CDR2 YYREEE (reference sequence). This CDR3 is built from 17 residues. The V and J ends lost 4 bases and 3 bases, in that order; junction bases with no gene match: 7. The CDR3 coding sequence is TGTGCCAGCAGCCTTGGGACTAGCGGGTTATACACCGGGGAGCTGTTTTTT. It yields the protein CASSLGTSGLYTGELFF.

The J gene is TRBJ1-1, the V gene TRBV28; 11 nucleotides line up with TRBD1. V shed 5 bases, J shed 7 bases, and the junction held 6 bases outside the gene matches. CDR3 length: 14 amino acids. The germline gives CDR1 MDHEN, CDR2 SYDVKM. The CDR3, as DNA: TGTGCCAGCAGTCAACGGACAGGGGGCGGTGAAGCTTTCTTT. It specifies CASSQRTGGGEAFF.

This clone came up a few times. The rearrangement uses TRBV6-1 and TRBJ1-5; a weak D match, TRBD1 (6 bases). The ends were cut back, 2 bases at V and 0 bases at J, with 8 bases in the middle. Looked up from germline, CDR1 is MNHNS and CDR2 is SASEGT. CDR3 length equals 15 residues. The chain's CDR3 is CASSEQGNSNQPQHF. CDR3 DNA: TGTGCCAGCAGTGAACAGGGGAATAGCAATCAGCCCCAGCATTTT.

The V call is TRBV4-1, the J call TRBJ2-7; 11 nucleotides line up with TRBD2. J lost 0 bases, V lost 3 bases, and 4 bases had no gene match. Germline CDR1 reads MGHRA; CDR2 reads YSYEKL. CDR3 length: 16 amino acids. The CDR3 sequence: CASSQAGLAGSYEQYF. CDR3 nucleotide sequence: TGCGCCAGCAGCCAGGCCGGACTAGCGGGCTCCTACGAGCAGTACTTC.

This clone was picked up a small number of times. CDR3 nucleotides: TGTGCCAGCAGTTTCACCGACAGGCCGGAGACCCAGTACTTC. Translation: CASSFTDRPETQYF. The V call is TRBV28, the J call TRBJ2-5; a possible D gene is TRBD1 (6 bases). Deletions cut 3 bases from V and 5 bases from J, with 13 bases between. The length of the CDR3 is 14 residues. CDR1 and CDR2 from the germline V gene are MDHEN and SYDVKM.

V gene TRBV5-1 combines with J gene TRBJ2-1; 11 bases align to TRBD1. J lost 4 bases, V lost 0 bases, and 3 bases had no gene match. The CDR3 has 16 amino acids. Germline CDR1 reads SGHRS; CDR2 reads YFSETQ. The CDR3 loop reads CASSLGTGGFYNEQFF. As DNA, the CDR3 is TGCGCCAGCAGCTTGGGGACAGGGGGCTTTTACAATGAGCAGTTCTTC.

There are a few counts of this clone. The gene calls are TRBV30 and TRBJ2-7; 7 nucleotides match TRBD2. Germline CDR1 is GTSNPN and CDR2 is SVGIG (reference sequence). V lost 7 bases, J lost 2 bases, and 5 bases stayed unmatched. The CDR3 covers 12 residues. The CDR3 sequence is CASRRGTYEQYF. CDR3 sequence (DNA): TGTGCCTCCAGGCGGGGGACCTACGAGCAGTACTTC.

The rearrangement joins TRBV28 to TRBJ2-7, with 7 bases identical to TRBD1. V lost 2 bases to trimming and J lost 1 base; unmatched junction nucleotides: 11. The germline V gene encodes CDR1 MDHEN and CDR2 SYDVKM. This CDR3 is 17 amino acids long. The DNA for the CDR3 is TGTGCCAGCAGTTTAAGGGCCCGACAGGGTCGATCCTACGAGCAGTACTTC. As protein: CASSLRARQGRSYEQYF.

The rearrangement uses TRBV7-9 and TRBJ1-5; D perhaps matches TRBD1 (6 bases). The CDR3 extends over 14 amino acids. Germline V gene sequence: CDR1 SEHNR, CDR2 FQNEAQ (reference sequence). V lost 6 bases and J 4 bases, leaving 13 bases between the germline ends. The CDR3 here is CASSSGGGNQPQHF. Written as DNA, the CDR3 is TGTGCCAGCAGTAGCGGGGGCGGAAATCAGCCCCAGCATTTT.

The gene calls are TRBV27 and TRBJ2-4; 11 bases fit TRBD1. The V gene's germline CDR1 is MNHEY and CDR2 SMNVEV (reference sequence). The CDR3 has 19 residues. J gave up 0 bases and V 3 bases, and 10 bases lay outside the gene matches. In DNA, the CDR3 is TGTGCCAGCAGTTTCACCGGACAGGGGGCTCACTTAGCCAAAAACATTCAGTACTTC. Translated: CASSFTGQGAHLAKNIQYF.

J is TRBJ1-2 and V is TRBV7-9; 7 nucleotides align to TRBD1. Germline loops: CDR1 SEHNR, CDR2 FQNEAQ (reference sequence). The CDR3 has 12 amino acids. V trimming: 5 bases; J trimming: 7 bases; junction bases outside the gene matches: 4. The chain's CDR3 is CASSLRDSGYTF. The CDR3 nucleotides are TGTGCCAGCAGCCTCCGGGACAGTGGCTACACCTTC.

The V call is TRBV7-9, the J call TRBJ2-3; 13 bases line up with TRBD2. CDR3 length: 15 amino acids. The J segment lost 5 bases and the V segment lost 5 bases, leaving 4 bases of the junction unmatched. The germline CDR1 and CDR2 sequences are SEHNR and FQNEAQ (reference sequence). CDR3 amino acids: CASSGLAGAGDTQYF. The CDR3 DNA is TGTGCCAGCAGCGGACTAGCGGGGGCGGGAGATACGCAGTATTTT.

The chain couples TRBV29-1 to TRBJ2-7; 8 bases agree with TRBD2. From germline, CDR1 is SQVTM and CDR2 ANQGSEA. The CDR3 is 16 residues long. V dropped 6 bases and J dropped 5; count of bases not matched to a gene: 18. CDR3 nucleotides: TGCAGCGTCGGGGGGGTCGGGGACCGTCCCAACAACGAGCAGTACTTC. It is translated as CSVGGVGDRPNNEQYF.

Here the CDR3 DNA reads TGTGCCAGCAGTGCCACCGGGACACCAAAAGAGACCCAGTACTTC. It is translated as CASSATGTPKETQYF. V is TRBV6-5 and J is TRBJ2-5; D is perhaps TRBD1 (6 bases). The length of the CDR3 is 15 residues. CDR1 MNHEY and CDR2 SVGAGI come from the germline V gene. V gave up 5 bases and J gave up 3 bases, with 16 bases separating them.

This chain connects TRBV18 to TRBJ2-3, with a tentative D call TRBD1 (6 bases). This CDR3 has 15 residues. V dropped 5 bases and J dropped 5 bases, with 17 bases sitting between them. CDR1 and CDR2 from the germline V gene are KGHSH and LQKENI. The CDR3, as DNA: TGTGCCAGCTCAAGGCAGGGGAATTTTAAAGATACGCAGTATTTT. Amino acid sequence: CASSRQGNFKDTQYF.

The chain has TRBV11-2 and TRBJ2-1; TRBD2 agrees at 14 bases. The CDR3 runs to 17 residues. Germline loops: CDR1 SGHAT, CDR2 FQNNGV. V was pared by 0 bases and J by 7 bases, with 5 bases of the junction left unmatched. CDR3 sequence (DNA): TGTGCCAGCAGCTTAGATGGGACTAGCGGGAGTCGGAATGAGCAGTTCTTC. Translating it yields CASSLDGTSGSRNEQFF.

The chain carries TRBV5-1 and TRBJ1-4; D call uncertain. CDR3 length: 15 residues. The germline V and J ends were trimmed by 0 bases and 3 bases, with 9 bases remaining between them. Germline values: CDR1 SGHRS, CDR2 YFSETQ. The chain's CDR3 is CASSLAGSPNEKLFF. The CDR3 bases are TGCGCCAGCAGCTTGGCGGGGAGCCCTAATGAAAAACTGTTTTTT. Complete variable domain (other parts from reference TRBV5-1 and TRBJ1-4): KAGVTQTPRYLIKTRGQQVTLSCSPISGHRSVSWYQQTPGQGLQFLFEYFSETQRNKGNFPGRFSGRQFSNSRSEMNVSTLELGDSALYLCASSLAGSPNEKLFFGSGTQLSVL.

The chain is built from TRBV2 and TRBJ2-1; TRBD1 agrees at 8 bases. The trim removed 7 bases at V and 5 bases at J, leaving 7 bases unmatched. The CDR3 runs to 14 residues. Germline loops: CDR1 SNHLY, CDR2 FYNNEI. Written as DNA, the CDR3 is TGTGCCAGCAACGACAGGGGCCCCCACAATGAGCAGTTCTTC. This translates into CASNDRGPHNEQFF.

This chain's CDR3 is CASSSPDRANTGELFF. The CDR3 nucleotides read TGTGCCAGCAGCTCCCCCGACAGGGCGAACACCGGGGAGCTGTTTTTT. This sequence joins TRBV7-8 and TRBJ2-2; 7 nucleotides match TRBD1. Germline CDR1 SGHVS, CDR2 FQNEAQ. The V segment lost 4 bases and the J segment 0 bases; nucleotides outside the gene matches: 5. The CDR3 has 16 amino acids.

The J gene is TRBJ1-2, the V gene TRBV28; D unclear. CDR1 is MDHEN, CDR2 SYDVKM, per germline. The CDR3 is made up of 14 amino acids. V was shortened by 1 base and J by 6 bases, with 12 bases between the two germline ends. The chain's CDR3 is CASSLSRTFDGYTF. CDR3 nucleotide sequence: TGTGCCAGCAGTTTATCCAGGACTTTTGATGGCTACACCTTC.